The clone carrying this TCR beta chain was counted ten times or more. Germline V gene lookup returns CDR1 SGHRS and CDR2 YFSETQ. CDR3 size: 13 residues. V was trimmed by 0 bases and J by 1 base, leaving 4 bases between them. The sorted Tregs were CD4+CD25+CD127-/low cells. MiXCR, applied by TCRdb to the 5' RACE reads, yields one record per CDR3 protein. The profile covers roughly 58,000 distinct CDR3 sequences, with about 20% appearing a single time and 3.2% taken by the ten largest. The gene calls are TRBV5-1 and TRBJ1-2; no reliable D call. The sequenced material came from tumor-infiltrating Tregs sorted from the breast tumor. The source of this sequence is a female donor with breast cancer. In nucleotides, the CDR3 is TGCGCCAGCAGCTTGGTTGGTAACTATGGCTACACCTTC. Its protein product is CASSLVGNYGYTF.